This entry lists 7 T cell receptor beta chains sequenced from one sample in a study of T cells in Graves' hyperthyroidism and ophthalmopathy. RNA transcripts gave rise to amplified TCR beta CDR3 regions. The HTBI primer set was used in a first-round RT-PCR of the TCR CDR3. TCRdb reprocessed the multiplex PCR reads via MiXCR and lists one record per CDR3 protein. Found here are about 500,000 distinct CDR3 sequences, 15% to 20% of them singletons; the top ten hold over 25%. The sample comprised blood. The origin of the receptors is a woman aged 25 to 45 with Graves' ophthalmopathy.

The V and J genes are TRBV12-3 or TRBV12-4 and TRBJ1-3; the D is unclear. This CDR3 contains 13 residues. V gave up 5 bases and J gave up 3 bases, with 8 bases separating them. The CDR3 DNA is TGTGCCAGCAGTGCACGGGTTGGAAACACCATATATTTT. This encodes CASSARVGNTIYF.

This clonotype was counted at least ten times. This chain joins TRBV12-3 or TRBV12-4 and TRBJ1-5; D call uncertain. This CDR3 is 15 amino acids long. V was shortened by 6 bases and J by 2 bases, with 14 bases between the two germline ends. The CDR3 here is CASRADVQGNQPQHF. The CDR3 DNA reads TGTGCCAGCAGGGCCGACGTTCAGGGCAATCAGCCCCAGCATTTT.

V gene TRBV14 combines with J gene TRBJ2-4; tentative D call: TRBD2 (6 bases). CDR1 is SGHDN and CDR2 is FVKESK in the germline V gene. Trimming took 1 base from V and 5 from J, leaving 18 bases between them. The length of the CDR3 is 17 residues. This CDR3 is CASSQVGGTFGQNIQYF. The CDR3 nucleotides read TGTGCCAGCAGCCAAGTAGGAGGGACCTTTGGTCAAAACATTCAGTACTTC. Variable domain in full (rest from reference TRBV14 and TRBJ2-4): EAGVTQFPSHSVIEKGQTVTLRCDPISGHDNLYWYRRVMGKEIKFLLHFVKESKQDESGMPNNRFLAERTGGTYSTLKVQPAELEDSGVYFCASSQVGGTFGQNIQYFGAGTRLSVL.

This clonotype was seen repeatedly, ten times or more. The genes are TRBV27 and TRBJ2-7, with D possibly matching TRBD2 (6 bases). CDR1 and CDR2 (germline): MNHEY, SMNVEV (reference sequence). With 3 bases removed from V and 0 bases from J, the gap between germline ends came to 12 bases. The CDR3 extends over 15 amino acids. CDR3 in amino acids: CASSLGGAGSYEQYF. The CDR3 DNA sequence: TGTGCCAGCAGTTTGGGGGGAGCGGGCTCCTACGAGCAGTACTTC.

This clonotype came up a few times. The chain carries TRBV4-1 and TRBJ1-4, with D perhaps matching TRBD1 (5 bases). Trimming shortened V by 3 bases and J by 14 bases, and 28 bases separated the two germline ends. CDR1 and CDR2 (germline): MGHRA, YSYEKL. This CDR3 comprises 17 residues. The CDR3 sequence is CASSHPPQGNSGKRLFF. In nucleotides, the CDR3 is TGCGCCAGCAGCCACCCTCCCCAGGGCAATAGTGGAAAAAGGCTGTTTTTT.

This clonotype was seen at least ten times. This chain uses TRBV3-1 with TRBJ2-3; D not certain. Germline CDR1 LGHDT, CDR2 YNNKEL (reference sequence). Trimming took 0 bases from V and 1 from J, leaving 11 bases between them. The CDR3 runs 16 residues. The DNA of the CDR3 is TGTGCCAGCAGCCAAGATGTGGGTAGGGGCACAGATACGCAGTATTTT. Translated, it gives CASSQDVGRGTDTQYF.

CDR3 sequence (DNA): TGTGCCAGCAGCCCCTTAACTAGCGGGCTATACAATGAGCAGTTCTTC. Encoded protein: CASSPLTSGLYNEQFF. V gene TRBV7-2 combines with J gene TRBJ2-1; 9 nucleotides align to TRBD2. Germline loops: CDR1 SGHTA, CDR2 FQGNSA. The CDR3 sequence is 16 residues long. Trimming removed 5 bases from V and 4 bases from J; junction bases left unmatched: 9.